This T cell receptor beta chain was recorded in a study of shared clonotypes between healthy human individuals. The table came from immunoSEQ multiplex PCR; TCRdb's copy has only in-frame clones and leaves some out. The sample lists some 1.1 million clones; approximately 75% were seen once. This clone was counted only a few times. The TCR comes from a man aged 18 to 35 in good health. Some clones in this sample may be carry-over from other donors' samples. Material for sequencing was memory CD4+ T cells from PBMCs. This sample's subset: CD45RA-negative fraction.

The CDR3 region has the DNA TGTGCCAGCAGCTCCAGGACAGGGGCGGAGACCCAGTACTTC. Residues: CASSSRTGAETQYF. The chain has TRBV7-9 and TRBJ2-5; TRBD1 matches at 9 bases. Losses at the gene ends were 4 bases for V and 5 bases for J; bases not matched to a gene: 5. CDR3 size: 14 residues. The germline gives CDR1 SEHNR, CDR2 FQNEAQ (reference sequence).